This T cell receptor beta chain was sequenced in a study of blood T cells in healthy people across ages. Germline V gene lookup returns CDR1 MNHEY and CDR2 SVGAGI. Trimming stripped 10 bases from V and 4 bases from J, with 10 bases between. There are 11 residues in the CDR3. Donors gave around 9.3 milliliters of peripheral blood apiece. In each sample, at least 7 million PBMCs were isolated. This clonotype was counted between two and nine times. Its target is unknown. A sample-barcoded 5' primer and a J-beta primer mix were used in a second PCR of about 7 to 12 cycles. Using its own MiXCR run on the 5' RACE reads, TCRdb lists one record per CDR3 protein. The data contain around 1,500,000 distinct CDR3 sequences, under 30% of them singletons. General observations from the study: It was held that diversity estimates obtained from one million T cells represented underestimates. The CMV status of each donor remained undetermined, and this could have confounded shifts in expanded clonotypes.

This clonotype was sampled from a woman in her 30s in good health. The J gene is TRBJ1-2, the V gene TRBV6-5; D possibly corresponds to TRBD1 (5 bases). Sequencing used blood. The CDR3 DNA reads as TGTGCCATCGGACAACCCTATGGCTACACCTTC. Translating it yields CAIGQPYGYTF.